This TCR beta chain was documented in a study of shared clonotypes between healthy human individuals. Trimming removed 3 bases from V and 3 bases from J; junction bases left unmatched: 8. The CDR3 spans 16 residues. Germline V lookup: CDR1 LNHDA, CDR2 SQIVND (reference sequence). Assay used: immunoSEQ multiplex PCR; TCRdb lists only in-frame clones, some missing. The data show some 1.5 million clones, 98% seen once. The sequencing sample was made of naive CD4+ T cells sorted from blood. This sample's subset: CD45RA+ positively selected. This chain joins TRBV19 and TRBJ1-5, with 7 bases lining up with TRBD1. The sequence came from a man aged 25 to 40 in good health. The DNA for the CDR3 is TGTGCCAGTAGTATGACCCGACAGGGCCTCAATCAGCCCCAGCATTTT. It codes for CASSMTRQGLNQPQHF. Using reference TRBV19 and TRBJ1-5 for the parts outside the CDR3, the full variable domain is DGGITQSPKYLFRKEGQNVTLSCEQNLNHDAMYWYRQDPGQGLRLIYYSQIVNDFQKGDIAEGYSVSREKKESFPLTVTSAQKNPTAFYLCASSMTRQGLNQPQHFGDGTRLSIL.